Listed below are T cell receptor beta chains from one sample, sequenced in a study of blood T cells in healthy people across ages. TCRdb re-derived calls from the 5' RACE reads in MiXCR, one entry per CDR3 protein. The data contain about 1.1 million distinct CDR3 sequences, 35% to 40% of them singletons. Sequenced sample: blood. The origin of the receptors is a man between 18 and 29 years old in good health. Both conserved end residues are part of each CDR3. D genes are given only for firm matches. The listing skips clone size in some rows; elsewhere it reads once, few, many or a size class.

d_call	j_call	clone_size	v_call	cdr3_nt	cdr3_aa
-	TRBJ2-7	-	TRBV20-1	TGCAGTGCTAGTGGGGTCTACGAGCAGTACTTC	CSASGVYEQYF
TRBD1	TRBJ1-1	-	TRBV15	TGTGCCACCAGTAGCCAGGGGGACACTGAAGCTTTCTTT	CATSSQGDTEAFF
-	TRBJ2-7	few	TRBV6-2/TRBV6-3	TGTGCCAGCAGTTACTACGGGGGTCCCTACGAGCAGTACTTC	CASSYYGGPYEQYF
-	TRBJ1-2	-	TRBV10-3	TGTGCCATCAGTGAATCGACAGTTAACTATGGCTACACCTTC	CAISESTVNYGYTF
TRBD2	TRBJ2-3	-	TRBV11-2	TGTGCCAGCAGCCCGACTAGCGGGGGGTTTGATACGCAGTATTTT	CASSPTSGGFDTQYF
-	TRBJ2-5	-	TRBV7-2	TGTGCCAGCAGCTCAGTATTCGGGCAGGAAGAGACCCAGTACTTC	CASSSVFGQEETQYF
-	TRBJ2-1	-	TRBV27	TGTGCCAGCAGTCTGCTGGGGGGAGAGACCCAGTTCTTC	CASSLLGGETQFF
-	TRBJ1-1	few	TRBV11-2	TGTGCCAGCAGCTCCGAGGTGGGGGACCACACTGAAGCTTTCTTT	CASSSEVGDHTEAFF
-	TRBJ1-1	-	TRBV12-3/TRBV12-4	TGTGCCAGCAGCCCTTACCCGGGCCGCCGAAGGACTGAAGCTTTCTTT	CASSPYPGRRRTEAFF
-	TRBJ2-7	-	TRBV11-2	TGTGCCAGCAGCGCAAGAAATAGGGTGAGAGAGCAGTACTTC	CASSARNRVREQYF
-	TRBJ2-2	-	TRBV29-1	TGCGGCGTTGAGCAGGATCCCGGGGAGCTGTTTTTT	CGVEQDPGELFF
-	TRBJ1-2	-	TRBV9	TGTGCCAGCAGCAACGGGGGAGGGTCTGGTGGCTACACCTTC	CASSNGGGSGGYTF
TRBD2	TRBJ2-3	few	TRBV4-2	TGTGCCAGCAGCCACGGACTAGCGGGGGGGCGCAGAGCGGCAGATACGCAGTATTTT	CASSHGLAGGRRAADTQYF
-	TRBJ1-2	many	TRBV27	TGTGCCAGCAGTTTGAGAGACAGCCCTAACTATGGCTACACCTTC	CASSLRDSPNYGYTF
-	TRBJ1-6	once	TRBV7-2	TGTGCCAGCAGCAAACAGGGTTTTAATTCACCCCTCCACTTT	CASSKQGFNSPLHF
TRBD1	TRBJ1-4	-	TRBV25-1	TGTGCCAGCAGTGAACAACCCCGGGACAGGGGTGAAAAACTGTTTTTT	CASSEQPRDRGEKLFF
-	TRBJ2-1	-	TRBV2	TGTGCCAGCAGGGGAACAGAATATCAAGAGACCCAGTTCTTC	CASRGTEYQETQFF
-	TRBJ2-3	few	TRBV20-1	TGCAGTGCCATCCGGGAGGACAGTTACACAGATACGCAGTATTTT	CSAIREDSYTDTQYF
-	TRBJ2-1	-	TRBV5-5	TGTGCCAGCAAGTTTCGGGGACATCGGTACAATGAGCAGTTCTTC	CASKFRGHRYNEQFF
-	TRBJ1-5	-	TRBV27	TGTGCCAGCAGCCGCAGGGGTACCGCCCAGCATTTT	CASSRRGTAQHF
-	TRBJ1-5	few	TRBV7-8	TGTGCCAGCAGCTTAGTTGACCTGGGCAATCAGCCCCAGCATTTT	CASSLVDLGNQPQHF
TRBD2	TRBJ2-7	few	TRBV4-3	TGCGCCAGCAGCCAAGATTTTGGGACTAGCGTCGAGCAGTACTTC	CASSQDFGTSVEQYF
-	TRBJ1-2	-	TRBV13	TGTGCCAGCAGCGTAGAACCCGGGACCTATGGCTACACCTTC	CASSVEPGTYGYTF
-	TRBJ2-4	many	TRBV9	TGTGCCAGCAGCGCGCATCCGGGACACTCCAAAAACATTCAGTACTTC	CASSAHPGHSKNIQYF
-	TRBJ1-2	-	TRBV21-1	TGTGCCAGCAGCGACGCGGCGGGCTCGAGGAGATATGGCTACACCTTC	CASSDAAGSRRYGYTF
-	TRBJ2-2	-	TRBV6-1	TGTGCCAGCAGTGCCGGCATTCCGAACACCGGGGAGCTGTTTTTT	CASSAGIPNTGELFF
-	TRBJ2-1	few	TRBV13	TGTGCCAGCAGTGCTGGGACAAGAAATGAGCAGTTCTTC	CASSAGTRNEQFF
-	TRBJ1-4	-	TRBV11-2	TGTGCCAGCAGCCCCCAAGGGACGAAAGAAAAACTGTTTTTT	CASSPQGTKEKLFF
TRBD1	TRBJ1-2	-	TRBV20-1	TGCAGTGCGGGACCAAGGGACAGGGTTGTGGATGGCTACACCTTC	CSAGPRDRVVDGYTF
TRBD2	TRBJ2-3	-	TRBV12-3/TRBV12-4	TGTGCCAGCAGCCCGGGACTAGCGGGGGCCTACACAGATACGCAGTATTTT	CASSPGLAGAYTDTQYF
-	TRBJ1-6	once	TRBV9	TGTGCCAGCAGCCCCAAAGCGAGGAATTCACCCCTCCACTTT	CASSPKARNSPLHF
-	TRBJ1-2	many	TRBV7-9	TGTGCCAGCAGCGACCGTTCTGGCTACACCTTC	CASSDRSGYTF
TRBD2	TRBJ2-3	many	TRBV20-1	TGCAGTGCTCGACTAGCGGGGACAGATACGCAGTATTTT	CSARLAGTDTQYF
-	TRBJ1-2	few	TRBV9	TGTGCCAGCAGCGTAGGCGGGATCTATGGCTACACCTTC	CASSVGGIYGYTF
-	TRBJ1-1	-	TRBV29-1	TGCAGCGTTGGAAATTCGGGACGGATGAACACTGAAGCTTTCTTT	CSVGNSGRMNTEAFF
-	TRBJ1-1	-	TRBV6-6	TGTGCCAGCAGTACCTTACAGGAAGCTTTCTTT	CASSTLQEAFF
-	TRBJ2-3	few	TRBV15	TGTGCCACCAGCAGAGCAGGGACCGTCTTAAGCACAGATACGCAGTATTTT	CATSRAGTVLSTDTQYF
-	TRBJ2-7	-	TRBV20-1	TGCAGTCCTCTAGCGCTAGACTCCTACAATGAGCAGTACTTC	CSPLALDSYNEQYF
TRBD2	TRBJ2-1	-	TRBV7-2	TGTGCCAGCAGCTTCTTGAGCGGGGGGCTTAACAATGAGCAGTTCTTC	CASSFLSGGLNNEQFF
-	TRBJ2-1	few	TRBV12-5	TGTGCTAGTGGTTTGGGTGGAGGGCAGTTCTTC	CASGLGGGQFF
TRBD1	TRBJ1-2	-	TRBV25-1	TGTGCCAGCAGTGTAAACAGGGGATTAGGTGGCTACACCTTC	CASSVNRGLGGYTF
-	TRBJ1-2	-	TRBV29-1	TGCAGCGTTTACCCCTTGAGAGGGGGGAAACATGGCTACACCTTC	CSVYPLRGGKHGYTF
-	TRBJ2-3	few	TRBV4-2	TGTGCCAGCAGCCAAGATCAGGAAGGTACGCAGTATTTT	CASSQDQEGTQYF
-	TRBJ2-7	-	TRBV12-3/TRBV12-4	TGTGCCAGCAGTTTAGACTCGACCGTACGGGAGCAGTACTTC	CASSLDSTVREQYF
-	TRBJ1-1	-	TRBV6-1	TGTGCCAGCAGGGGAATTGACCCGAACACTGAAGCTTTCTTT	CASRGIDPNTEAFF
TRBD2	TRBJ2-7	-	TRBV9	TGTGCCAGCAGCGTAGGCAGGGAGGGATCCTACGAGCAGTACTTC	CASSVGREGSYEQYF
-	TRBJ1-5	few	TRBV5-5	TGTGCCAGCAGCGGGATCGATAGCAATCAGCCCCAGCATTTT	CASSGIDSNQPQHF
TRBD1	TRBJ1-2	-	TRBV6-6	TGTGCCAGCACTTCACCGGAGGGCAGGGGGTCCTATGGCTACACCTTC	CASTSPEGRGSYGYTF
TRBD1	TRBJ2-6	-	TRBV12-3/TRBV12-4	TGTGCCAGCAGTTCGACAGGGGTAACCGACTCTGGGGCCAACGTCCTGACTTTC	CASSSTGVTDSGANVLTF
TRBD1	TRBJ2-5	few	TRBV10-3	TGTGCCATCAGGACAGGGGGCCAAGAGACCCAGTACTTC	CAIRTGGQETQYF
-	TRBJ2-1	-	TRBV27	TGTGCCAGCAGTTTAGGGGGAGTAAGCAACAATGAGCAGTTCTTC	CASSLGGVSNNEQFF
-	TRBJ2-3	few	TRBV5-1	TGCGCCAGCAGCCCGAGCGTCGGTAGCACAGATACGCAGTATTTT	CASSPSVGSTDTQYF
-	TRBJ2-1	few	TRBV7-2	TGTGCCAGCAGCTTAGCGGCTCAGACGACCTACAATGAGCAGTTCTTC	CASSLAAQTTYNEQFF